Each of the 32 T cell receptor beta chains below was sequenced from the same sample in a study of patients and donors after allogeneic stem cell transplantation. TCRdb reprocessed the RT-PCR reads via MiXCR and lists one record per CDR3 protein. Of hundreds of thousands of distinct CDR3 sequences in the sample, under 20% were seen once. The specimen sequenced was blood, either unsorted or a sorted T cell fraction (not recorded which). The receptors derive from a human donor who was either an allogeneic HSCT recipient or a stem cell or donor lymphocyte infusion donor (not recorded which). It is not recorded whose cells these are; they may come from a transplant donor.

The chain joins TRBV3-1 to TRBJ2-5, with TRBD2 matching 13 bases. The germline V gene encodes CDR1 LGHDT and CDR2 YNNKEL (reference sequence). V was clipped by 5 bases and J by 1 base; unmatched bases: 4. This CDR3 has 16 amino acids. The CDR3 sequence is CASSKRTSGGQETQYF. The CDR3, as DNA: TGTGCCAGCAGCAAGCGGACTAGCGGGGGCCAAGAGACCCAGTACTTC.

This clonotype was counted a few times. The chain is built from TRBV6-5 and TRBJ1-2; a possible D gene is TRBD1 (5 bases). V gave up 2 bases and J gave up 4 bases, with 14 bases separating them. Germline CDR1 and CDR2: MNHEY and SVGAGI. CDR3 length equals 15 residues. The CDR3 protein is CASSYLPPGVYGYTF. The CDR3 DNA sequence: TGTGCCAGCAGTTACCTTCCACCGGGGGTCTATGGCTACACCTTC.

The chain joins TRBV20-1 to TRBJ2-3; D is perhaps TRBD2 (5 bases). Germline-derived CDR1 and CDR2 are DFQATT and SNEGSKA (reference sequence). The CDR3 is 14 residues long. Trimming cost V 4 bases and J 8 bases, with 19 bases left between them. CDR3 in DNA: TGCAGTGCTAAGCCGGACTCTTTAACGGGTACGCAGTATTTT. Its translation: CSAKPDSLTGTQYF.

This clonotype has just a few counts. The chain has TRBV5-1 and TRBJ2-5; weak D call: TRBD1 (6 bases). CDR1 is SGHRS, CDR2 YFSETQ, per germline. This CDR3 has 14 residues. Between the trimmed V and J ends, which lost 4 bases and 1 base, there was a span of 11 bases. CDR3 loop: CASSLSTGQETQYF. The CDR3 DNA is TGCGCCAGCAGCCTATCGACAGGCCAAGAGACCCAGTACTTC.

The gene calls are TRBV21-1 and TRBJ2-5; the D call of TRBD1 is as the table states it, not checked on the DNA. TRBV21-1 is a recognized pseudogene. This CDR3 is 15 amino acids long. CDR3 in DNA: TGTGCCACCTCCCCGGGACAGGGGACCCAAGAGACCCAGTACTTC. This encodes CATSPGQGTQETQYF.

This clonotype was detected a few times. This chain connects TRBV29-1 to TRBJ1-1, with D unresolved. Looked up from germline, CDR1 is SQVTM and CDR2 is ANQGSEA. The V and J ends lost 5 bases and 0 bases respectively, with 10 bases between them. The CDR3 extends over 13 amino acids. The CDR3 here is CSVHGWVNTEAFF. CDR3 sequence (DNA): TGCAGCGTTCACGGGTGGGTGAACACTGAAGCTTTCTTT.

This clonotype was counted between two and nine times. The chain links TRBV7-2 to TRBJ2-2; a possible D gene is TRBD2 (5 bases). V was pared by 6 bases and J by 4 bases, with 18 bases between. Germline V CDR1 and CDR2: SGHTA, FQGNSA. The CDR3 spans 16 residues. CDR3 DNA: TGTGCCAGCAGACGGAGCCCTGGGAGTAGCACCGGGGAGCTGTTTTTT. Translation: CASRRSPGSSTGELFF. The whole variable domain, remainder taken from reference TRBV7-2 and TRBJ2-2, is GAGVSQSPSNKVTEKGKDVELRCDPISGHTALYWYRQSLGQGLEFLIYFQGNSAPDKSGLPSDRFSAERTGGSVSTLTIQRTQQEDSAVYLCASRRSPGSSTGELFFGEGSRLTVL.

This clonotype occurred a few times. The chain has TRBV3-1 and TRBJ2-1, with 7 bases identical to TRBD2. Germline values: CDR1 LGHDT, CDR2 YNNKEL (reference sequence). V trimming: 4 bases; J trimming: 6 bases; junction bases outside the gene matches: 9. The CDR3 is 15 amino acids. The CDR3: CASSPGYGRPNEQFF. The CDR3 DNA is TGTGCCAGCAGCCCCGGGTACGGGAGGCCCAATGAGCAGTTCTTC.

V and J are TRBV4-2 and TRBJ1-3; D gene uncertain. Germline lookup yields CDR1 LGHNA and CDR2 YNFKEQ. The germline V and J ends were trimmed by 0 bases and 1 base, with 13 bases remaining between them. This CDR3 comprises 17 residues. As DNA, the CDR3 is TGTGCCAGCAGCCAAGATCTAGGCGGATTGTCTGGAAACACCATATATTTT. This sequence encodes CASSQDLGGLSGNTIYF.

This clonotype was detected a few times. V usage is TRBV6-1 and J usage is TRBJ1-3; D call uncertain. Germline V lookup: CDR1 MNHNS, CDR2 SASEGT. V was pared by 5 bases and J by 0 bases, with 5 bases between. This CDR3 has 13 residues. The CDR3 reads CASSPSSGNTIYF. The DNA of the CDR3 is TGTGCCAGCAGTCCTAGCTCTGGAAACACCATATATTTT.

This clonotype showed up just a few times. The chain employs TRBV24-1 and TRBJ2-2; the D gene is possibly TRBD2 (5 bases). CDR1 is KGHDR and CDR2 is SFDVKD in the germline V gene. CDR3 size: 14 residues. Trimming removed 4 bases at V and 5 bases at J, with 10 bases between. The CDR3 region is CATSDPGNTGELFF. The CDR3 nucleotides read TGTGCCACCAGTGACCCGGGGAATACCGGGGAGCTGTTTTTT.

The J gene is TRBJ1-5, the V gene TRBV24-1, with a possible D match to TRBD1 (6 bases). This CDR3 contains 16 residues. Germline loops: CDR1 KGHDR, CDR2 SFDVKD. V was shortened by 4 bases and J by 1 base, with 13 bases between the two germline ends. Here the CDR3 DNA reads TGTGCCACCAGTGACTCGACAGGAAAGAGCAATCAGCCCCAGCATTTT. Translated: CATSDSTGKSNQPQHF.

This clonotype was seen at least ten times. The chain employs TRBV13 and TRBJ2-7, with a possible D match to TRBD1 (6 bases). V was pared by 3 bases and J by 1 base, with 13 bases between. The germline gives CDR1 PRHDT, CDR2 FYEKMQ (reference sequence). The CDR3 has 15 amino acids. CDR3 sequence reads: CASSFTGPNSYEQYF. CDR3 sequence (DNA): TGTGCCAGCAGCTTTACAGGGCCTAATTCCTACGAGCAGTACTTC. The variable domain in full, completed from reference TRBV13 and TRBJ2-7, reads AAGVIQSPRHLIKEKRETATLKCYPIPRHDTVYWYQQGPGQDPQFLISFYEKMQSDKGSIPDRFSAQQFSDYHSELNMSSLELGDSALYFCASSFTGPNSYEQYFGPGTRLTVT.

The chain carries TRBV2 and TRBJ1-2, with D possibly TRBD1 on 6 matching bases. CDR1 SNHLY and CDR2 FYNNEI come from the germline V gene. Between the trimmed V and J ends, which lost 4 bases and 6 bases, there was a span of 9 bases. The CDR3 length is 12 residues. This CDR3 is CASSGGTNGYTF. CDR3 coding DNA: TGTGCCAGCAGTGGAGGGACAAATGGCTACACCTTC.

This clonotype was seen repeatedly, ten times or more. V gene TRBV28 combines with J gene TRBJ1-2, with D hard to call. The CDR3 contains 12 residues. The germline V gene encodes CDR1 MDHEN and CDR2 SYDVKM. V lost 4 bases, J lost 8 bases, and 11 bases lay in between. The CDR3 region is CASSSSPGGYTF. For the CDR3, the DNA is TGTGCCAGCAGTTCCAGCCCGGGAGGCTACACCTTC.

V and J are TRBV12-3 or TRBV12-4 and TRBJ2-3; D may be TRBD1 (6 bases). The V end lost 11 bases, the J end lost 5 bases, and 23 bases lay between the germline ends. The CDR3 covers 15 residues. This CDR3 is CASSAGALTIDTQYF. CDR3 bases: TGTGCCTCCTCCGCAGGGGCTCTCACAATAGATACGCAGTATTTT.

In its sample, this clonotype was seen a few times. V usage is TRBV25-1 and J usage is TRBJ1-2, with 9 bases identical to TRBD1. The CDR3 covers 14 residues. Germline CDR1 is MGHDK and CDR2 is SYGVNS. Trimming took 4 bases from V and 6 from J; bases not matched to a gene: 6. CDR3 amino acids: CASSARDRDHGYTF. CDR3 in DNA: TGTGCCAGCAGTGCCCGGGACAGGGATCATGGCTACACCTTC.

The chain uses TRBV20-1 and TRBJ2-3, with D possibly being TRBD2 (7 bases). Germline CDR1 DFQATT, CDR2 SNEGSKA (reference sequence). With 6 bases removed from V and 6 bases from J, the gap between germline ends came to 19 bases. CDR3 length: 14 residues. The CDR3 nucleotides read TGCAGTGCCCCCCGGGGGGCCTCCAGGGATACGCAGTATTTT. The encoded protein is CSAPRGASRDTQYF.

The chain carries TRBV6-5 and TRBJ2-5; D might be TRBD2 (5 bases). The CDR3 totals 15 residues. V lost 1 base and J 7 bases, leaving 16 bases between the germline ends. Germline loops: CDR1 MNHEY, CDR2 SVGAGI. CDR3 in DNA: TGTGCCAGCAGTTACTTAGGCACTGGAGAGGGGACCCAGTACTTC. Translated, it gives CASSYLGTGEGTQYF.

This clonotype was recorded at least ten times. This sequence joins TRBV24-1 and TRBJ2-2, with 15 bases that match TRBD2. The CDR3 runs 18 residues. Trimming at V came to 4 bases and at J to 8 bases, leaving 10 bases not matched to a gene. CDR1 and CDR2 from the germline V gene are KGHDR and SFDVKD. CDR3 sequence (DNA): TGTGCCACCAGTGAGCACGGGACTAGCGGGAGGATTCGAGGGGAGCTGTTTTTT. Translating gives CATSEHGTSGRIRGELFF.

This clonotype was seen more than once but under ten times. V usage is TRBV6-5 and J usage is TRBJ1-6; D is uncertain. Germline CDR1 is MNHEY and CDR2 is SVGAGI. The CDR3 loop spans 14 amino acids. V lost 2 bases to trimming and J lost 7 bases, with 9 bases between them. The CDR3 loop is CASSYENRNSPLHF. DNA of the CDR3: TGTGCCAGCAGTTACGAGAACCGAAATTCACCCCTCCACTTT.

The chain recombines TRBV7-9 with TRBJ1-1, with no clear D. Germline-derived CDR1 and CDR2 are SEHNR and FQNEAQ (reference sequence). The CDR3 length is 15 residues. Trimming left V 4 bases short and J 6 bases short, with 18 bases between. CDR3 nucleotides: TGTGCCAGCAGCTCCCCGGGCCTTCTGGGGTCTGAAGCTTTCTTT. Amino acid sequence: CASSSPGLLGSEAFF.

This clonotype was counted between two and nine times. This chain uses TRBV30 with TRBJ2-7, with D possibly being TRBD2 (5 bases). V lost 1 base and J 5 bases, leaving 12 bases between the germline ends. This CDR3 contains 13 residues. The germline gives CDR1 GTSNPN, CDR2 SVGIG (reference sequence). The CDR3 DNA reads as TGTGCCTGGAGTGGGGAGAAAAAGCACGAGCAGTACTTC. It specifies CAWSGEKKHEQYF.

In its sample, this clonotype was seen a few times. V is TRBV2 and J is TRBJ1-2, with TRBD1 matching 8 bases. V trimming: 6 bases; J trimming: 4 bases; junction bases outside the gene matches: 10. The CDR3 extends over 15 amino acids. Germline-derived CDR1 and CDR2 are SNHLY and FYNNEI. The chain's CDR3 is CASRGQALPTYGYTF. The CDR3 bases are TGTGCCAGCAGGGGACAGGCCCTACCTACCTATGGCTACACCTTC.

The gene calls are TRBV18 and TRBJ2-2; tentative D call: TRBD1 (6 bases). This CDR3 is 15 amino acids long. V was trimmed by 3 bases and J by 4 bases, leaving 12 bases between them. Germline values: CDR1 KGHSH, CDR2 LQKENI. CDR3 nucleotides: TGTGCCAGCTCACCGTCCAGGGGAATCACCGGGGAGCTGTTTTTT. It is translated as CASSPSRGITGELFF.

This clonotype appeared a few times. The chain has TRBV9 and TRBJ2-1; TRBD1 might be the D (7 bases). The V gene lost 0 bases and the J gene lost 6 bases, with 19 bases spanning the gap. Germline V gene sequence: CDR1 SGDLS, CDR2 YYNGEE. The CDR3 has 17 residues. CDR3 nucleotide sequence: TGTGCCAGCAGCGTAGCGGTCAGACAGGGAGGACGCAATGAGCAGTTCTTC. Translated, it gives CASSVAVRQGGRNEQFF.

The rearrangement uses TRBV12-3 or TRBV12-4 and TRBJ1-2; D is possibly TRBD1 (6 bases). V was clipped by 2 bases and J by 2 bases, with 9 bases between them. The CDR3 is 14 amino acids. The CDR3 DNA follows: TGTGCCAGCAGTTTACGGACAGCAAACTATGGCTACACCTTC. Translating it yields CASSLRTANYGYTF.

This clonotype was seen more than once but under ten times. The gene calls are TRBV20-1 and TRBJ2-7, with D possibly TRBD2 on 6 matching bases. CDR3 size: 14 residues. Germline CDR1 is DFQATT and CDR2 is SNEGSKA (reference sequence). V lost 3 bases and J lost 0, with 12 bases in between. The CDR3 region is CSASAFGSSYEQYF. Written as DNA, the CDR3 is TGCAGTGCTAGTGCTTTCGGGAGCTCCTACGAGCAGTACTTC.

This clonotype was counted many times. V gene TRBV27 combines with J gene TRBJ2-7; D ambiguous. The germline V gene encodes CDR1 MNHEY and CDR2 SMNVEV (reference sequence). This CDR3 comprises 13 residues. V lost 5 bases and J lost 2, with 10 bases in between. The CDR3 nucleotides read TGTGCCAGCAGTCGGGCAGGCCCCTACGAGCAGTACTTC. This gives the protein CASSRAGPYEQYF.

This clonotype was counted only a few times. V and J are TRBV20-1 and TRBJ2-5; D is possibly TRBD2 (5 bases). CDR1 is DFQATT and CDR2 is SNEGSKA in the germline V gene (reference sequence). Trimming took 3 bases from V and 7 from J, leaving 12 bases between them. The length of the CDR3 is 12 residues. Written as DNA, the CDR3 is TGCAGTGCTAGTGAGGGCGCGGCGACCCAGTACTTC. Translated: CSASEGAATQYF.

The chain has TRBV4-1 and TRBJ1-6; D not certain. There are 14 residues in the CDR3. Trimming left V 3 bases short and J 10 bases short, with 13 bases between. Germline V lookup: CDR1 MGHRA, CDR2 YSYEKL. The CDR3 loop reads CASSHPSLGSPLHF. DNA of the CDR3: TGCGCCAGCAGCCATCCTTCCCTTGGGTCACCCCTCCACTTT.

The CDR3 is CSAFRTARVQETQYF. CDR3 coding DNA: TGCAGTGCTTTTCGAACTGCCCGGGTCCAAGAGACCCAGTACTTC. The V call is TRBV20-1, the J call TRBJ2-5, with D hard to call. Germline loops: CDR1 DFQATT, CDR2 SNEGSKA (reference sequence). V gave up 5 bases and J gave up 1 base, with 17 bases separating them. The CDR3 consists of 15 residues.